This entry describes one TCR beta chain. Its antigen is unidentified. The entry originates in a study of OX40 agonist ivuxolimab in advanced cancers. Sequenced by immunoSEQ multiplex PCR; TCRdb stores in-frame clones only, minus some. The table lists roughly 70,000 clones, 88% of them singletons. Baseline, cycle 4 day 1, and cycle 7 day 1 were the blood sampling points. The CDR3 spans 13 residues. Germline V gene lookup returns CDR1 SEHNR and CDR2 FQNEAQ (reference sequence). Trimming took 5 bases from V and 4 from J, leaving 12 bases between them. General study findings and limits: The expanded peripheral T cells' antigen specificity was not determined.

The rearrangement joins TRBV7-9 to TRBJ2-7; D is uncertain. This clonotype was obtained from an adult with an advanced solid tumor such as melanoma, head and neck, liver or kidney cancer. The material sequenced was CD4+ or CD8+ T cells sorted from blood, taken in a trial of the OX40 agonist ivuxolimab. The CDR3 is CASSVASRYEQYF. The CDR3 nucleotides read TGTGCCAGCAGCGTCGCCTCCCGATACGAGCAGTACTTC.